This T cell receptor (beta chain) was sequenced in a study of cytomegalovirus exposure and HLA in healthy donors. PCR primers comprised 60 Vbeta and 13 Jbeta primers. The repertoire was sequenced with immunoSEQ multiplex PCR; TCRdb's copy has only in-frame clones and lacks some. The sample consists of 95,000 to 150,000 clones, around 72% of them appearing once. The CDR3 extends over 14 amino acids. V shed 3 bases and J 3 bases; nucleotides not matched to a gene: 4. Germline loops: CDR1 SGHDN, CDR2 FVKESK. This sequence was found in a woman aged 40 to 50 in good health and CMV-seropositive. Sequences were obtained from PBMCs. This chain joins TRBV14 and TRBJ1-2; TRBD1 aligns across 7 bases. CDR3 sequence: CASSHQGQDYGYTF. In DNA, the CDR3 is TGTGCCAGCAGCCACCAAGGACAGGACTATGGCTACACCTTC.